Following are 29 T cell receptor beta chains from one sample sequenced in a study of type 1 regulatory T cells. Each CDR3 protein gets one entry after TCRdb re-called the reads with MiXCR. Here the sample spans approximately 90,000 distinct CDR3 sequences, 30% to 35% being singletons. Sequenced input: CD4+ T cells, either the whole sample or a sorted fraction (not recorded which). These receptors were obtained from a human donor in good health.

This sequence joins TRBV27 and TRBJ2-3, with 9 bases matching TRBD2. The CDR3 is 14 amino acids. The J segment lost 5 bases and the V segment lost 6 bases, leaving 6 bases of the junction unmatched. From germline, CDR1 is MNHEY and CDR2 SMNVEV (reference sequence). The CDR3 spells CASRVAGEGDTQYF. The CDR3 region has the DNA TGTGCCAGCAGGGTAGCGGGAGAGGGAGATACGCAGTATTTT.

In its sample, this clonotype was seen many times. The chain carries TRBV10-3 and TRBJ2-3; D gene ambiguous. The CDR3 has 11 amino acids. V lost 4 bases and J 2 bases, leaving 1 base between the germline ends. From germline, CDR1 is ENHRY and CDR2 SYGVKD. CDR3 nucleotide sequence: TGTGCCATCAGTGTCACAGATACGCAGTATTTT. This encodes CAISVTDTQYF.

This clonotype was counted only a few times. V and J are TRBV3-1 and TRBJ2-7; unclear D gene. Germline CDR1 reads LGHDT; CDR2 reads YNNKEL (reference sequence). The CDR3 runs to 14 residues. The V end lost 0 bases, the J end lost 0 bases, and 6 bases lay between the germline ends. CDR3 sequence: CASSQDLGSYEQYF. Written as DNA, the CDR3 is TGTGCCAGCAGCCAAGATTTGGGCTCCTACGAGCAGTACTTC.

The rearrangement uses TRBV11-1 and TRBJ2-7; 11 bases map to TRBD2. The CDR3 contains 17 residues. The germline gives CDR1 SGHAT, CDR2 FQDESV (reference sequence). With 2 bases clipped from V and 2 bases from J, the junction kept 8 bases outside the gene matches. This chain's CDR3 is CASSLTSGSLGAYEQYF. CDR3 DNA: TGTGCCAGCAGCTTAACTAGCGGGAGTCTCGGGGCCTACGAGCAGTACTTC.

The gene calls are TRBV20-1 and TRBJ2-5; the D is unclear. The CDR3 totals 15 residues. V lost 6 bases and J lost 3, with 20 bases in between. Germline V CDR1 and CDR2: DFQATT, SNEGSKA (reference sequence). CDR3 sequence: CSAAPQVTGEETQYF. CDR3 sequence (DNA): TGCAGTGCCGCCCCCCAGGTAACGGGTGAAGAGACCCAGTACTTC.

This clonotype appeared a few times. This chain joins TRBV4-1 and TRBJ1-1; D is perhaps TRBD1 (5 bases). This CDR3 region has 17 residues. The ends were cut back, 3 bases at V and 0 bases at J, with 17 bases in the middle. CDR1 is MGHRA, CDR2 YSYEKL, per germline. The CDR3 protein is CASSHLKRVQVNTEAFF. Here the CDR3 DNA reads TGCGCCAGCAGCCACTTGAAGAGGGTACAGGTGAACACTGAAGCTTTCTTT.

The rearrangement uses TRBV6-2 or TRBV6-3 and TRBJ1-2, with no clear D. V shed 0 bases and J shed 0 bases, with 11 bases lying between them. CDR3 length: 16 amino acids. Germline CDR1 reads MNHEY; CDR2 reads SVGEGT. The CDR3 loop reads CASSYSRTAANYGYTF. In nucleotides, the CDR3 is TGTGCCAGCAGTTACTCGAGGACGGCGGCTAACTATGGCTACACCTTC.

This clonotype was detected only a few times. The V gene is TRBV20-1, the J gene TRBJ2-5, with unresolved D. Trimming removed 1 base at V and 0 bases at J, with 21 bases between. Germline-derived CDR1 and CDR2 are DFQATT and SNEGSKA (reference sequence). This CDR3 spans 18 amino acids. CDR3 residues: CSARGFVIGWENQETQYF. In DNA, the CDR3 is TGCAGTGCTAGAGGATTTGTCATCGGGTGGGAAAACCAAGAGACCCAGTACTTC.

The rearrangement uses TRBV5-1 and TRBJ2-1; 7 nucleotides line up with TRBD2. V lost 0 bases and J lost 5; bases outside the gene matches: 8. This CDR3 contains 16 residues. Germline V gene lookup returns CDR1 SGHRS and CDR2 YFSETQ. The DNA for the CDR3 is TGCGCCAGCAGCTTGGAGGGGCGGGAGTCAAACAATGAGCAGTTCTTC. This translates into CASSLEGRESNNEQFF.

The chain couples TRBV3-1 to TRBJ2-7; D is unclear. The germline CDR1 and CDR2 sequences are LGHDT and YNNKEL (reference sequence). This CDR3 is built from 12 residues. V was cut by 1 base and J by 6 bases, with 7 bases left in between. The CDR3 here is CASSQGGFEQYF. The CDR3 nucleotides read TGTGCCAGCAGCCAAGGAGGTTTCGAGCAGTACTTC.

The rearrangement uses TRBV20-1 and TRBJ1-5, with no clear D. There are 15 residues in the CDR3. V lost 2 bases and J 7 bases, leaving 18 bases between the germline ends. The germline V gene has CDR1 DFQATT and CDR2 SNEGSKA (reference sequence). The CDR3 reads CSARKLTGNGQPQHF. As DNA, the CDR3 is TGCAGTGCTAGAAAACTTACGGGTAACGGACAGCCCCAGCATTTT.

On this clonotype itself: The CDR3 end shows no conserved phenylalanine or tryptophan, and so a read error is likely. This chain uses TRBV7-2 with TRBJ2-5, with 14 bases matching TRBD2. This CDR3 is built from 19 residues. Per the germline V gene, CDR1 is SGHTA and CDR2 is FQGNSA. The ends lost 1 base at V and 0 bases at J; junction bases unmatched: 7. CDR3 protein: CASSLVRLAGGPYQETQYL. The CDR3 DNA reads TGTGCCAGCAGCTTAGTCAGACTAGCGGGAGGGCCGTACCAAGAGACCCAGTACCTC.

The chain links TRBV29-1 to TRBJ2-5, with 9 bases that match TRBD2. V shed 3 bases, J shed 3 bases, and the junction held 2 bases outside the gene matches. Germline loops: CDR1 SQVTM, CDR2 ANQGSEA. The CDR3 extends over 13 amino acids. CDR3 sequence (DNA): TGCAGCGTTGATATAGCGGGAGAAGAGACCCAGTACTTC. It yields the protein CSVDIAGEETQYF.

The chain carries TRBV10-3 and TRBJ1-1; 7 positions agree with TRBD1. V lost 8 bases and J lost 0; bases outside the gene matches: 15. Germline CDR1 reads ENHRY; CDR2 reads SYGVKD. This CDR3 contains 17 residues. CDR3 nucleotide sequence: TGTGCCATCCGTGGGGACAGCCAAAGAGCCATGAACACTGAAGCTTTCTTT. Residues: CAIRGDSQRAMNTEAFF.

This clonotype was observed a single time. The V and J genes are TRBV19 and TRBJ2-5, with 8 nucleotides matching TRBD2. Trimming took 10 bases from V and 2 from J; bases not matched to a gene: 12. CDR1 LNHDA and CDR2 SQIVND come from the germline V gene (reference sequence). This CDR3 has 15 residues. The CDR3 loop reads CATEPGLGGQETQYF. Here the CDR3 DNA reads TGTGCCACCGAGCCGGGACTAGGCGGGCAAGAGACCCAGTACTTC. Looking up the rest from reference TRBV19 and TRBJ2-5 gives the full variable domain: DGGITQSPKYLFRKEGQNVTLSCEQNLNHDAMYWYRQDPGQGLRLIYYSQIVNDFQKGDIAEGYSVSREKKESFPLTVTSAQKNPTAFYLCATEPGLGGQETQYFGPGTRLLVL.

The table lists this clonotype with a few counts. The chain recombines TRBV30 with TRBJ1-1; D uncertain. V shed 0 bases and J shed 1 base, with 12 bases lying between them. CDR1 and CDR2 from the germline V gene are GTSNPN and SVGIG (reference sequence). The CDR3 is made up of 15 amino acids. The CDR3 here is CAWSVGATPNTEAFF. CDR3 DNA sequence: TGTGCCTGGAGTGTTGGAGCAACACCGAACACTGAAGCTTTCTTT.

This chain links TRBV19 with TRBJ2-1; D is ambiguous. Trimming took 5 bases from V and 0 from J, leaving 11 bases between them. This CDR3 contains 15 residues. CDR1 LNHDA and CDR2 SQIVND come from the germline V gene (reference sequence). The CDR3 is CASSVAVPSYNEQFF. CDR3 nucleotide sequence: TGTGCCAGTAGTGTAGCCGTGCCCTCCTACAATGAGCAGTTCTTC.

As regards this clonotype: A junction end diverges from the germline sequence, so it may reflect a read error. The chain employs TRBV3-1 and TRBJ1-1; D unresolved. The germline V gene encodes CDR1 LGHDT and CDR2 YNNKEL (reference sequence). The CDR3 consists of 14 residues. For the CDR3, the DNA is TGTGCCAGCAGCCAAGATAGCGAGGCCAGGCAAATCATCTTT. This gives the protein CASSQDSEARQIIF.

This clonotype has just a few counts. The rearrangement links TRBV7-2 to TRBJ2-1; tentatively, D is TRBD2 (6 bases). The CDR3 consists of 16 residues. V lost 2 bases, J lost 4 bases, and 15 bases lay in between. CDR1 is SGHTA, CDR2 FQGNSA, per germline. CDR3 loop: CASSLRGTEWYNEQFF. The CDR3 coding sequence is TGTGCCAGCAGCTTACGCGGGACGGAATGGTACAATGAGCAGTTCTTC.

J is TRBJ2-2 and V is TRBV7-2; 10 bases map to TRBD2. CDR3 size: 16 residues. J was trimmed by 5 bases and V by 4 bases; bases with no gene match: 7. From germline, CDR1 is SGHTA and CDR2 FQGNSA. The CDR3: CASSSPGLASTGELFF. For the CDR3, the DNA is TGTGCCAGCAGCTCCCCGGGACTAGCGTCGACCGGGGAGCTGTTTTTT.

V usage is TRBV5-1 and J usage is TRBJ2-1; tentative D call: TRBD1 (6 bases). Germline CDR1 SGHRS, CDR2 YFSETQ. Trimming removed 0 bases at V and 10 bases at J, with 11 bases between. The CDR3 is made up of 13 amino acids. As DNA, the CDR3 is TGCGCCAGCAGCTTGGACAGGGTTGGGGAGCAGTTCTTC. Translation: CASSLDRVGEQFF.

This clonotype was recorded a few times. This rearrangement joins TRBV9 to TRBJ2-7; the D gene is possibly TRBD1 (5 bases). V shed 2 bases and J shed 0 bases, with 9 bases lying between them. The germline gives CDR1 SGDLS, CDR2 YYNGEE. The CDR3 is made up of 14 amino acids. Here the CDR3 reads CASSVDSSSYEQYF. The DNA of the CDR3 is TGTGCCAGCAGCGTTGACAGCAGCTCCTACGAGCAGTACTTC.

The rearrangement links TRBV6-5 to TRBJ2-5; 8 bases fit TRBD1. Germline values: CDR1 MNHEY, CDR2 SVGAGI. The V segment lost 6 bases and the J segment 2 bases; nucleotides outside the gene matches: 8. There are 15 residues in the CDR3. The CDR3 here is CASSSSQGAQETQYF. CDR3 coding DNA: TGTGCCAGCAGCTCAAGCCAGGGGGCGCAAGAGACCCAGTACTTC.

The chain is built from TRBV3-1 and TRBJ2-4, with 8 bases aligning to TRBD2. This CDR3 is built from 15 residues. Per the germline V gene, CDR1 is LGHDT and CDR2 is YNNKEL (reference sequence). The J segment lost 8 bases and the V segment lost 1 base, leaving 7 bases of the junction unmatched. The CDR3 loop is CASSQGTSPGHIQYF. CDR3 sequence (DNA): TGTGCCAGCAGCCAAGGGACTAGCCCGGGGCACATTCAGTACTTC.

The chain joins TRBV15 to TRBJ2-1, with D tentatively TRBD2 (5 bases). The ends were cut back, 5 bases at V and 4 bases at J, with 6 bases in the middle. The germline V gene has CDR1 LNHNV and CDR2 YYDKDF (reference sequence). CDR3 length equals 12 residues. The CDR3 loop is CATSEGYNEQFF. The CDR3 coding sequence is TGTGCCACCAGCGAGGGTTACAATGAGCAGTTCTTC.

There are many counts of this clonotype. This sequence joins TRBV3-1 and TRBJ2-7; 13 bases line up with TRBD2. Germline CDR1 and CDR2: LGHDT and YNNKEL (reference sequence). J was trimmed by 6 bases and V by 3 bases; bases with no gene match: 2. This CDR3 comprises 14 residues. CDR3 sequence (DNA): TGTGCCAGCAGCCACGGGACTAGCGGGACCGAGCAGTACTTC. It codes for CASSHGTSGTEQYF.

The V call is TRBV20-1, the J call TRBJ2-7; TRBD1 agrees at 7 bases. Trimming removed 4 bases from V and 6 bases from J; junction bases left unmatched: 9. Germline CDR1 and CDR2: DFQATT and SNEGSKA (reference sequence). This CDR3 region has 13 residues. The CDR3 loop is CSATGTGVGEQYF. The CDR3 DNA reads TGCAGTGCTACCGGTACAGGGGTCGGCGAGCAGTACTTC.

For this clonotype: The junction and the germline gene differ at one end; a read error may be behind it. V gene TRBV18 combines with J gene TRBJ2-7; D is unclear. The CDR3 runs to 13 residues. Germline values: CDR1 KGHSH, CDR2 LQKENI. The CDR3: CASSPVGWGEQYF. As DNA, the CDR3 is TGTGCCAGTTCACCCGTAGGTTGGGGCGAGCAGTACTTC.

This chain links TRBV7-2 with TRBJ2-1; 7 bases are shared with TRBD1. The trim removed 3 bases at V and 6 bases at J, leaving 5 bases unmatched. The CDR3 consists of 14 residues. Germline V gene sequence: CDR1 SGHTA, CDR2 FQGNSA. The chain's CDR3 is CASSFLGQSNEQFF. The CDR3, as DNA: TGTGCCAGCAGCTTCTTGGGACAGAGCAATGAGCAGTTCTTC.